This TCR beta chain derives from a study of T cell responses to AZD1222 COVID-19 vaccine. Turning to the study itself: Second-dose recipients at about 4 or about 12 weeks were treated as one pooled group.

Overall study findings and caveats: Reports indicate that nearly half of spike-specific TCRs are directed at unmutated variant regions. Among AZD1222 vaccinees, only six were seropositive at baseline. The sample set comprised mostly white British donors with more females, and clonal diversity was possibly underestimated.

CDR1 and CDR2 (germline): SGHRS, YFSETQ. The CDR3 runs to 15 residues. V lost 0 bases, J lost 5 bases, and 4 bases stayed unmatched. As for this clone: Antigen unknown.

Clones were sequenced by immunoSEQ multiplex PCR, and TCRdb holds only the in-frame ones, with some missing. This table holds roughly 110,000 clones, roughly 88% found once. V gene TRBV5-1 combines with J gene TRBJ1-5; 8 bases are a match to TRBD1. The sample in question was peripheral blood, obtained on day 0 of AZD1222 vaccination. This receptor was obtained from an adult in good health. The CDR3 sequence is CASSLDTGGYQPQHF. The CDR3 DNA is TGCGCCAGCAGCTTGGATACAGGGGGATATCAGCCCCAGCATTTT.